The rows below give T cell receptor beta chains drawn from one sample of a study of blood T cell repertoires in COVID-19. Here immunoSEQ multiplex PCR was the method, and the copy in TCRdb shows in-frame clones only, minus some. Among a few hundred thousand clones listed, around 90% were seen once. The source material was PBMCs or T cells enriched from blood (not recorded which). The receptors shown here come from a young man who had been exposed to COVID-19. CDR3s include the opening cysteine and the closing phenylalanine or tryptophan. The D gene is left open where the match is weak. Part of the rows lack a size; the others show once, few, many or a class for expanded clones.

>TRBJ2-2|NA|TRBV4-1|NA
TGCGCCAGCAGCCAACGGGACACCTCGAACACCGGGGAGCTGTTTTTT
CASSQRDTSNTGELFF
>TRBJ2-1|NA|TRBV2|NA
TGTGCCAGCAGTGAAGCGGGGGGGCCTATCTTC
CASSEAGGPIF
>TRBJ2-2|NA|TRBV10-3|NA
TGTGCCATCAGGGGGCGCGGACGGAATACGAACACCGGGGAGCTGTTTTTT
CAIRGRGRNTNTGELFF
>TRBJ2-7|NA|TRBV5-6|NA
TGTGCCAGCAGCTCCCTCCGGACAGCCGTGCGTGGGCAGTACTTC
CASSSLRTAVRGQYF
>TRBJ2-7|NA|TRBV6-2/TRBV6-3|TRBD2
TGTGCCAGCAGTTACGACCCCCTAGCGGGGGGGCGATCCCTATACTACGAGCAGTACTTC
CASSYDPLAGGRSLYYEQYF
>TRBJ1-4|NA|TRBV2|NA
TGTGCCAGCGGGAGGGGGATGAATGAAAAACTGTTTTTT
CASGRGMNEKLFF
>TRBJ2-7|once|TRBV5-1|TRBD1
TGCGCCAGCAGCACCGGACAGGGGCAGGGATCCGAGCAGTACTTC
CASSTGQGQGSEQYF
>TRBJ2-7|NA|TRBV6-1|TRBD1
TGTGCCAGCAGTGATCTCTTGAGGTGGGCAGGGGGAGCATACGAGCAGTACTTC
CASSDLLRWAGGAYEQYF
>TRBJ1-5|NA|TRBV5-6|TRBD1
TGTGCCAGCAGCTTGGCCGGAGTAGCGACAGGGGCAAATCAGCCCCAGCATTTT
CASSLAGVATGANQPQHF
>TRBJ1-1|NA|TRBV25-1|NA
TGTGCCAGCAGCACACTTTGGGGAGGGACTGAAGCTTTCTTT
CASSTLWGGTEAFF
>TRBJ2-7|NA|TRBV30|NA
TGTGCCTGGAATCAAGCAGGGGGGAACGAGCAGTACTTC
CAWNQAGGNEQYF
>TRBJ2-1|NA|TRBV6-2/TRBV6-3|TRBD2
TGTGCCAGCAGTTACTCCAGCGGGGCCTACAATGAGCAGTTCTTC
CASSYSSGAYNEQFF
>TRBJ1-1|NA|TRBV7-9|NA
TGTGCCAGCAGCTTAGGAAGGGGGATTAGGACTGAAGCTTTCTTT
CASSLGRGIRTEAFF
>TRBJ2-2|once|TRBV18|TRBD2
TGTGCCAGCTCACCACCGACCGGCGGGGGGTTCGCCGGGGAGCTGTTTTTT
CASSPPTGGGFAGELFF
>TRBJ2-2|NA|TRBV6-5|NA
TGTGCCAGCAGTCCAAGTACAGAGAACACCGGGGAGCTGTTTTTT
CASSPSTENTGELFF
>TRBJ2-7|NA|TRBV3-1/TRBV3-2|NA
TGTGCCAGCAGCCTTAGAAGTCAGGACTACGAGCAGTACTTC
CASSLRSQDYEQYF